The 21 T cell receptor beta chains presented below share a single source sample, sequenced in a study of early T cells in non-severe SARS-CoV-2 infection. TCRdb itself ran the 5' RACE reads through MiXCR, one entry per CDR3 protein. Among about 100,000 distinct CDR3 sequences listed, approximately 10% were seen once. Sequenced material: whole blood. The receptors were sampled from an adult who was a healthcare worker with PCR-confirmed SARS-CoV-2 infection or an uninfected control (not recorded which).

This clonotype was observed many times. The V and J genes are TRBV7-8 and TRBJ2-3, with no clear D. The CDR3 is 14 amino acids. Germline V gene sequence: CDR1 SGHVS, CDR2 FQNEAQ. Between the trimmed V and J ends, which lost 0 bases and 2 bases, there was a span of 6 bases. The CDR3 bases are TGTGCCAGCAGCTTAGCGGACCTCACAGATACGCAGTATTTT. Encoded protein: CASSLADLTDTQYF.

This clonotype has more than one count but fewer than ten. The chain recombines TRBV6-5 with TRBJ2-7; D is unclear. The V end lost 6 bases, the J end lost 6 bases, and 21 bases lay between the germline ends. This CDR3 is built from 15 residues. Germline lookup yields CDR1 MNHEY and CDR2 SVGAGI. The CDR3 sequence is CASSPPGSFWGEQYF. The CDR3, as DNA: TGTGCCAGCAGCCCCCCGGGCAGCTTTTGGGGCGAGCAGTACTTC.

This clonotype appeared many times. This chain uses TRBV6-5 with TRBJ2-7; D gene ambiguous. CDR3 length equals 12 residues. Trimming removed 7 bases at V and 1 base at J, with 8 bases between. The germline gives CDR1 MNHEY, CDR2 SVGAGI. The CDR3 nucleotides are TGTGCCAGCACTAGTCCTTCCTACGAGCAGTACTTC. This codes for CASTSPSYEQYF.

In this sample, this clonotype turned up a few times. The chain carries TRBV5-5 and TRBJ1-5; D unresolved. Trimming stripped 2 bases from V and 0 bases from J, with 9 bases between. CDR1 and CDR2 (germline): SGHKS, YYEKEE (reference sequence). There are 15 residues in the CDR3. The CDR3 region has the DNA TGTGCCAGCAGCTTTCAGACCTATAGCAATCAGCCCCAGCATTTT. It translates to CASSFQTYSNQPQHF.

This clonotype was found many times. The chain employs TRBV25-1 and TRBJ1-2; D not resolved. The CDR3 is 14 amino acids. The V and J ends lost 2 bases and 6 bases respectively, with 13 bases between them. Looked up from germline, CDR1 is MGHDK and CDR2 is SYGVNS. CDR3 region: CASSEGARTNGYTF. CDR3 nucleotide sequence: TGTGCCAGCAGTGAAGGCGCGAGGACGAATGGCTACACCTTC.

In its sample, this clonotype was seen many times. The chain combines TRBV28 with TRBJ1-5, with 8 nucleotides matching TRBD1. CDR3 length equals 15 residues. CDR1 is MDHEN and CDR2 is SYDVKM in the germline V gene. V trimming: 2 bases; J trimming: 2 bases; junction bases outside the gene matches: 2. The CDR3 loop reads CASSLDRGGNQPQHF. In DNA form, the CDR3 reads TGTGCCAGCAGTTTAGACAGGGGCGGCAATCAGCCCCAGCATTTT. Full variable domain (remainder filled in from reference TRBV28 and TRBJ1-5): DVKVTQSSRYLVKRTGEKVFLECVQDMDHENMFWYRQDPGLGLRLIYFSYDVKMKEKGDIPEGYSVSREKKERFSLILESASTNQTSMYLCASSLDRGGNQPQHFGDGTRLSIL.

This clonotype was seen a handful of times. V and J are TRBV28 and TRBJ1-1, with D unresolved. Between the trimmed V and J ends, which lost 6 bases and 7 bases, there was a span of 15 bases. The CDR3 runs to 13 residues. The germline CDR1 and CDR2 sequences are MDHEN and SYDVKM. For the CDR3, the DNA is TGTGCCAGCAGCTCGCCGACCTCAATTGAAGCTTTCTTT. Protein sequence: CASSSPTSIEAFF.

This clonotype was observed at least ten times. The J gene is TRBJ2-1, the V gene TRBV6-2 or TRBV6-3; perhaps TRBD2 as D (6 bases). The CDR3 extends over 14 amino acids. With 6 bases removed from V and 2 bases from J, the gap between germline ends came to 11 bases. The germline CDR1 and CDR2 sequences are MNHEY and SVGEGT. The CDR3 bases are TGTGCCAGCAGATTAGCGGAGACCTACAATGAGCAGTTCTTC. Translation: CASRLAETYNEQFF.

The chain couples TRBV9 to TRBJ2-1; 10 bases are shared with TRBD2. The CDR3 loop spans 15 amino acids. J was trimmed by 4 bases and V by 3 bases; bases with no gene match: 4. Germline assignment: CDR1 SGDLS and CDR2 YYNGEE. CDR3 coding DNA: TGTGCCAGCAGCGCTCGGACTAGCGGATACAATGAGCAGTTCTTC. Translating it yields CASSARTSGYNEQFF. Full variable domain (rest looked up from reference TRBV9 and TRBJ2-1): DSGVTQTPKHLITATGQRVTLRCSPRSGDLSVYWYQQSLDQGLQFLIQYYNGEERAKGNILERFSAQQFPDLHSELNLSSLELGDSALYFCASSARTSGYNEQFFGPGTRLTVL.

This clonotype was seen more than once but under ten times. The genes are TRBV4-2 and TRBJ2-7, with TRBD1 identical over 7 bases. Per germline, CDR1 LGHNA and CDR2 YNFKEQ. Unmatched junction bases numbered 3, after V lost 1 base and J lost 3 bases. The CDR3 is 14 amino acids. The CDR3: CASSQGDRNYEQYF. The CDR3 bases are TGTGCCAGCAGCCAAGGGGACAGAAACTACGAGCAGTACTTC.

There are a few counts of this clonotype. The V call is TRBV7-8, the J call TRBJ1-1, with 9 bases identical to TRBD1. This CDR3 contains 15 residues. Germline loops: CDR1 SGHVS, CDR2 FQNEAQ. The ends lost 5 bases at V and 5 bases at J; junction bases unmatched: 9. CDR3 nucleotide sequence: TGTGCCAGCAGCGTCGCCGGGACAGGGACTACTGAAGCTTTCTTT. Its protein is CASSVAGTGTTEAFF. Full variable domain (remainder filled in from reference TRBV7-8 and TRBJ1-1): GAGVSQSPRYKVAKRGQDVALRCDPISGHVSLFWYQQALGQGPEFLTYFQNEAQLDKSGLPSDRFFAERPEGSVSTLKIQRTQQEDSAVYLCASSVAGTGTTEAFFGQGTRLTVV.

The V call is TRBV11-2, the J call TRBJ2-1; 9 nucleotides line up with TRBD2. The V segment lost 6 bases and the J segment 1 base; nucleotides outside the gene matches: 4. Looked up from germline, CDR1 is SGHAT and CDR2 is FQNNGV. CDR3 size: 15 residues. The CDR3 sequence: CASRRSGSSYNEQFF. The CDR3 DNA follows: TGTGCCAGCAGACGTAGCGGGAGTTCCTACAATGAGCAGTTCTTC.

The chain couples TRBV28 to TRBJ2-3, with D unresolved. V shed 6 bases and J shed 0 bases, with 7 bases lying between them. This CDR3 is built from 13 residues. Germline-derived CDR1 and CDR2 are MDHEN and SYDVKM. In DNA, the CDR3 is TGTGCCAGCAGCCCTCATAGCACAGATACGCAGTATTTT. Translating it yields CASSPHSTDTQYF.

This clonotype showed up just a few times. CDR3 in amino acids: CASSSPRGLDEKLFF. The DNA for the CDR3 is TGTGCCAGCAGCTCCCCTAGGGGACTAGATGAAAAACTGTTTTTT. This sequence joins TRBV11-2 and TRBJ1-4, with a weak D call TRBD1 (5 bases). This CDR3 has 15 amino acids. Trimming pared 4 bases from V and 6 bases from J, leaving 15 bases between. Looked up from germline, CDR1 is SGHAT and CDR2 is FQNNGV.

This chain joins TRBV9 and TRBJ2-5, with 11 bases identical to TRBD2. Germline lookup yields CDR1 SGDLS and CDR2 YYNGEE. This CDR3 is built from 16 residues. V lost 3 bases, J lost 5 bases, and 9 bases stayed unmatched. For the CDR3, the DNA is TGTGCCAGCAGCGGTTATAGCGGGAGGGCCCAGGAGACCCAGTACTTC. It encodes CASSGYSGRAQETQYF.

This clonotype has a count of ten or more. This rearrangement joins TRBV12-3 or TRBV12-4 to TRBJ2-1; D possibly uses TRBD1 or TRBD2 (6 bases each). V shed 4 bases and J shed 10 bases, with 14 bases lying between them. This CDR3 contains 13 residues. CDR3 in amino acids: CASSSGAGKEQFF. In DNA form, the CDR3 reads TGTGCCAGCAGTTCGGGGGCGGGCAAAGAGCAGTTCTTC.

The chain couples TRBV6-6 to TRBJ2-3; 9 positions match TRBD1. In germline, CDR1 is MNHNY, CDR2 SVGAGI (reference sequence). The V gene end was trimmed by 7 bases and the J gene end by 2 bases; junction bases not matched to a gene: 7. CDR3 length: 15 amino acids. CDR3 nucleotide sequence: TGTGCCAGCACCCACGGGGACAGGGCCACAGATACGCAGTATTTT. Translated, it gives CASTHGDRATDTQYF.

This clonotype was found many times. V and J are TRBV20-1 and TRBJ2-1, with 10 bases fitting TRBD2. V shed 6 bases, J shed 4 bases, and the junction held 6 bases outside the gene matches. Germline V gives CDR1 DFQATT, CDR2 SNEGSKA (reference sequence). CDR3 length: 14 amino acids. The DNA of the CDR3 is TGCAGTGCAATCGGACTAGCGGTTTACAATGAGCAGTTCTTC. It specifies CSAIGLAVYNEQFF.

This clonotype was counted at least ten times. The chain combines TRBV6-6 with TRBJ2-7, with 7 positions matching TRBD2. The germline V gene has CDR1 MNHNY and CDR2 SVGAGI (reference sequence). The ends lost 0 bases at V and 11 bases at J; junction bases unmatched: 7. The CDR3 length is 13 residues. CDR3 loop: CASSYSGLGEKYF. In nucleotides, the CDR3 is TGTGCCAGCAGTTACTCAGGACTAGGTGAGAAGTACTTC.

CDR3 amino acids: CASSFVAGVGEQFF. CDR3 DNA: TGTGCCAGCAGTTTTGTCGCGGGAGTTGGTGAGCAGTTCTTC. J is TRBJ2-1 and V is TRBV28; 7 nucleotides agree with TRBD2. Trimming took 3 bases from V and 9 from J; bases not matched to a gene: 8. Germline loops: CDR1 MDHEN, CDR2 SYDVKM. This CDR3 is built from 14 residues.

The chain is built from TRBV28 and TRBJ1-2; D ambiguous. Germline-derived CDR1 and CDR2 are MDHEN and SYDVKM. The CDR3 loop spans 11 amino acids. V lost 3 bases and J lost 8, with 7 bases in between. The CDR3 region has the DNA TGTGCCAGCAGTTTCGGGCTGGGCTACACCTTC. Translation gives CASSFGLGYTF.